This TCR beta chain is drawn from a study of shared clonotypes between healthy human individuals. Clones were read by immunoSEQ multiplex PCR, and TCRdb kept only the in-frame ones, dropping some. The sample contains hundreds of thousands of clones, about 74% of which appear only once. V gave up 6 bases and J gave up 7 bases, with 22 bases separating them. Germline V CDR1 and CDR2: KGHSH, LQKENI. This CDR3 is 15 amino acids long. The receptor comes from a woman aged 30 to 39 in good health. Input material: memory CD4+ T cells sorted from blood. Subset noted: CD45RA-negative fraction. V and J are TRBV18 and TRBJ2-7; TRBD2 might be the D (6 bases). The CDR3 is CASSFGTPRNGEQYF. CDR3 sequence (DNA): TGTGCCAGCTCGTTTGGGACTCCGAGGAACGGGGAGCAGTACTTC.